This T cell receptor (beta chain) appears in the sequencing data of a study of radiotherapy plus CTLA-4 blockade in lung cancer (dated by TCRdb to the late 2010s). Background on the whole study: Objective responses were observed in 15% to 20% of enrolled patients, and disease control was achieved in roughly 30%.

Library preparation used the immunoSEQ multiplex PCR assay. TCRdb provides this immuneACCESS table in a form limited to in-frame rearrangements. Some clones are lacking; in checked studies, under half of them reflect an unresolved V gene, and why the rest are absent is not known. This sample lists some 70,000 clones; 79% were detected once. The biggest ten clones account for roughly 10% of the sample. Relative to germline, V is 3 bases shorter and J is 7 bases shorter, with 10 bases between their ends. Sequences SGHVS (CDR1) and FNYEAQ (CDR2) are obtained from the germline V gene. CDR3 length: 13 amino acids, cysteine to phenylalanine. Of the read, only the CDR3 DNA is kept; its 39 bases are in frame from base 1. Worth noting for this clone: Its antigen target is currently unknown. No base quality values were provided; no much bigger clone lies one nucleotide off.

The study at large found these results: After treatment with radiotherapy and ipilimumab, TCR clones that came from tumors expanded in the peripheral blood. Early dynamic changes in blood T cell clones, together with increased serum interferon-beta after radiation, were reported as the strongest predictors of response.

Focal radiation therapy combined with CTLA-4 blockade (ipilimumab) was tested in patients with chemo-refractory metastatic non-small-cell lung cancer. The sequences come from peripheral blood, collected from a patient treated with radiotherapy plus ipilimumab. Recombination joined TRBV7-6 with TRBJ2-1; TRBD2 is a possible D gene, resting on 6 matching bases. This TCR derives from a human donor with non-small cell lung cancer who had a complete response to radiotherapy plus ipilimumab. The nucleotides are TGTGCCAGCAGCTTGACCCGGGAGAATGAGCAGTTCTTC. Translation gives CASSLTRENEQFF. Beyond the CDR3, the reference TRBV7-6 and TRBJ2-1 genes provide the residues; the full variable domain reads: GAGVSQSPRYKVTKRGQDVALRCDPISGHVSLYWYRQALGQGPEFLTYFNYEAQQDKSGLPNDRFSAERPEGSISTLTIQRTEQRDSAMYRCASSLTRENEQFFGPGTRLTVL.